This T cell receptor beta chain derives from a study of T cells in Graves' hyperthyroidism and ophthalmopathy. Patients between 18 and 65 years old had hyperthyroidism, newly diagnosed and lasting under 2 months. Trimming at V came to 0 bases and at J to 4 bases, leaving 3 bases not matched to a gene. The CDR3 runs to 15 residues. Germline CDR1 SGHRS, CDR2 YFSETQ. This clonotype was detected many times. TCR beta CDR3 regions were amplified from RNA. HTBI primers were employed in a first-round RT-PCR of the TCR CDR3. MiXCR was run by TCRdb on the multiplex PCR reads, yielding one entry per CDR3 protein. The table has fewer than 650,000 distinct CDR3 sequences, about 15% seen once.

The chain has TRBV5-1 and TRBJ1-1, with 10 nucleotides matching TRBD1. The receptor was derived from a woman aged 30 to 39 with Graves' hyperthyroidism that later progressed to Graves' ophthalmopathy. Sequencing was carried out using blood. The CDR3 DNA sequence: TGCGCCAGCAGCTTGGGGACAGGGGGGTCCACTGAAGCTTTCTTT. Amino acids: CASSLGTGGSTEAFF.